This T cell receptor (beta chain) stems from a study of blood T cell repertoires in COVID-19. As originally analysed: Reference gene primer amplification yielded estimated nucleated cell counts. The protocol was immunoSEQ multiplex PCR, while the TCRdb copy is restricted to in-frame clones and leaves out a portion. The V and J calls and the clone size are those of that table, but D and trimming were determined from the DNA. Of more than 350,000 clones listed, 70% to 90% were seen once; the top ten hold roughly 1.4%. Germline CDR1 MDHEN, CDR2 SYDVKM. V shed 2 bases, J shed 0 bases, and the junction held 5 bases outside the gene matches. The length of the CDR3 is 17 residues.

J is TRBJ2-5 and V is TRBV28, with 11 bases identical to TRBD2. The specimen was PBMCs or T cells enriched from blood (not recorded which). The sequence was collected from a woman between 18 and 29 years old who had been exposed to COVID-19. The CDR3 reads CASSLGTSGAYQETQYF. The CDR3 DNA follows: TGTGCCAGCAGTTTAGGGACTAGCGGCGCGTACCAAGAGACCCAGTACTTC.